This T cell receptor (beta chain) was documented in a study of T cells in Graves' hyperthyroidism and ophthalmopathy. Points from the study as a whole: The blood repertoire included most of the expanded thyroid clonotypes above 0.001.

TCR beta CDR3 regions were amplified from RNA. RT-PCR in the first round (using the HTBI primer set) targeted the TCR CDR3. Each CDR3 protein gets one entry after TCRdb re-called the multiplex PCR reads with MiXCR. Found here are 300,000 to 350,000 distinct CDR3 sequences, approximately 22% of them singletons; the top ten hold less than 65%. This clonotype was seen repeatedly, ten times or more. Its antigen is undetermined. The sample was blood. The source is a woman aged 50 to 60 with Graves' hyperthyroidism.

The CDR3 sequence: CASSLGGQGNTEAFF. CDR3 in DNA: TGTGCCAGCAGCTTAGGGGGACAGGGGAACACTGAAGCTTTCTTT. J is TRBJ1-1 and V is TRBV11-3, with 9 bases that match TRBD1. With 1 base clipped from V and 1 base from J, the junction kept 1 base outside the gene matches. The CDR3 runs to 15 residues. Germline loops: CDR1 SGHNT, CDR2 YENEEA.